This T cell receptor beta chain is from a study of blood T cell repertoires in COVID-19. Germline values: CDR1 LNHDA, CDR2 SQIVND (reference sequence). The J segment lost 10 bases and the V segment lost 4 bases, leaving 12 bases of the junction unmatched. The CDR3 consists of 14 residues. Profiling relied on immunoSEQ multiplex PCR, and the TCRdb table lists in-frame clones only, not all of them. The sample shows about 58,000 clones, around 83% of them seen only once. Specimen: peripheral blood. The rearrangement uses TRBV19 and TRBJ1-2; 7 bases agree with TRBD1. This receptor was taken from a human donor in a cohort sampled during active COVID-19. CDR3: CASSRKGTVRDYTF. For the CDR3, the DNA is TGTGCCAGTAGTAGAAAGGGGACAGTGAGGGACTACACCTTC.